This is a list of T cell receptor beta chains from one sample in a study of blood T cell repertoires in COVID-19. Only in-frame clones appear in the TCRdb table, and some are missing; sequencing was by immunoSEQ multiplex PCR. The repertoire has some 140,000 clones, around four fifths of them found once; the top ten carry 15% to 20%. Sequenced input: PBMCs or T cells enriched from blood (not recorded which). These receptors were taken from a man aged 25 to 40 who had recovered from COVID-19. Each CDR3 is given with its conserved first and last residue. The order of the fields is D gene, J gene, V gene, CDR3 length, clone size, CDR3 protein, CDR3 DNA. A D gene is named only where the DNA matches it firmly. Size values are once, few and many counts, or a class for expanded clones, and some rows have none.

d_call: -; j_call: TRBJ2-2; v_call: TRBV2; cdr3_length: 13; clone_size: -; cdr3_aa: CASRVQVPGELFF; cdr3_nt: TGTGCCAGCAGAGTCCAGGTACCCGGGGAGCTGTTTTTT
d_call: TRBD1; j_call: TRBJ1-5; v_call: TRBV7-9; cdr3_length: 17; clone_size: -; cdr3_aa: CASSLDFSETGVQPQHF; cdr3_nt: TGTGCCAGCAGCTTAGATTTTTCCGAGACAGGGGTTCAGCCCCAGCATTTT
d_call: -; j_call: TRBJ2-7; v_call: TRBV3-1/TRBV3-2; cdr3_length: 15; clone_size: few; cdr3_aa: CASSQVAGVAGEQYF; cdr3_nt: TGTGCCAGCAGCCAAGTCGCAGGGGTAGCTGGCGAGCAGTACTTC
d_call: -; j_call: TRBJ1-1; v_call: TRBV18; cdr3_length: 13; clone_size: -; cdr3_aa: CASSSQVDTEAFF; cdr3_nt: TGTGCCAGCTCGAGCCAGGTGGACACTGAAGCTTTCTTT
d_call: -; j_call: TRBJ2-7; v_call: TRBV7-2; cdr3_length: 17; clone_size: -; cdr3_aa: CASSFFGWAGLLYEQYF; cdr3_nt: TGTGCCAGCAGCTTTTTTGGTTGGGCGGGACTTCTGTACGAGCAGTACTTC
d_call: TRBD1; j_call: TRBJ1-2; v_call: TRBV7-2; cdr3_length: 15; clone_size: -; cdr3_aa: CASSYGQGFNYGYTF; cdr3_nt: TGTGCCAGCAGCTATGGACAGGGATTTAACTATGGCTACACCTTC
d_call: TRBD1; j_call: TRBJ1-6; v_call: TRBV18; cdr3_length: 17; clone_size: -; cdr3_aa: CASSPLQGAPYNSPLHF; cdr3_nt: TGTGCCAGCTCACCACTCCAGGGGGCACCATATAATTCACCCCTCCACTTT
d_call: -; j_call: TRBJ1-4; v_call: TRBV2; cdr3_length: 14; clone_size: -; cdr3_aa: CASSEGRTNEKLFF; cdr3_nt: TGTGCCAGCAGTGAAGGGCGGACTAATGAAAAACTGTTTTTT
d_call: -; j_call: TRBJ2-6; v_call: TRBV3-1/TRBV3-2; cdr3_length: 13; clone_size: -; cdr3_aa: CASRLSRANVLTF; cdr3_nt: TGTGCCAGCAGACTCTCCCGGGCCAACGTCCTGACTTTC
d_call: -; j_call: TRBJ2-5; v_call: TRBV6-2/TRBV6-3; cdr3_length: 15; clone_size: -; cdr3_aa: CASSYLGGPGETQYF; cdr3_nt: TGTGCCAGCAGTTACCTTGGAGGGCCGGGGGAGACCCAGTACTTC
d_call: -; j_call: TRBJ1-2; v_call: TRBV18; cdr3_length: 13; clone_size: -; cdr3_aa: CASSPLREDGYTF; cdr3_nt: TGTGCCAGCTCACCACTCAGGGAAGATGGCTACACCTTC
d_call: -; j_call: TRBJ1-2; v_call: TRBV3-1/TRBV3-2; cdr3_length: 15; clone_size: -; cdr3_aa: CASSQEGAGDYGYTF; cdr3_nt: TGTGCCAGCAGCCAAGAGGGGGCAGGCGACTATGGCTACACCTTC
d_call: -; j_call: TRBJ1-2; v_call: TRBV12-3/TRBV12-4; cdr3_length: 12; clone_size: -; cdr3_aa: CASSLNSYGYTF; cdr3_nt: TGTGCCAGCAGTTTAAACAGCTATGGCTACACCTTC
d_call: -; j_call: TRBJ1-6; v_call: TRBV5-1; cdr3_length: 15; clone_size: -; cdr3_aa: CASSPGPGVNSPLHF; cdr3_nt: TGCGCCAGCAGCCCGGGCCCGGGGGTTAATTCACCCCTCCACTTT
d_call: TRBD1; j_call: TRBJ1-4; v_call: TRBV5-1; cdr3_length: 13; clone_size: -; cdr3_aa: CASSDQGDEKLFF; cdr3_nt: TGCGCCAGCAGCGATCAGGGGGACGAAAAACTGTTTTTT
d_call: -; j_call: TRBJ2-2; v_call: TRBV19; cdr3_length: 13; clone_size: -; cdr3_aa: CASSIQGTGELFF; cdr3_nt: TGTGCCAGTAGTATTCAGGGCACCGGGGAGCTGTTTTTT
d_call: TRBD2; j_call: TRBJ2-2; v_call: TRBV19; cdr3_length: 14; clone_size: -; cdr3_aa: CASSSGGNTGELFF; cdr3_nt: TGTGCCAGTAGTAGCGGGGGTAACACCGGGGAGCTGTTTTTT
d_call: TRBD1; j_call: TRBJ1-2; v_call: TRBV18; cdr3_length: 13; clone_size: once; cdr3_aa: CASTRDRGYGYTF; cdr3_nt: TGTGCCAGCACCCGGGACAGAGGCTATGGCTACACCTTC
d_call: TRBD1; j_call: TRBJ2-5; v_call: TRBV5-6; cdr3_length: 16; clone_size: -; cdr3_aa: CASSLALAGGQETQYF; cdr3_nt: TGTGCCAGCAGCTTGGCCTTAGCAGGGGGCCAAGAGACCCAGTACTTC
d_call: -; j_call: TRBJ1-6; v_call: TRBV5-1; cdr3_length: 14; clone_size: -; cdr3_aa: CASSVEGDGSPLHF; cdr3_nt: TGCGCCAGCAGTGTAGAGGGGGACGGATCACCCCTCCACTTT
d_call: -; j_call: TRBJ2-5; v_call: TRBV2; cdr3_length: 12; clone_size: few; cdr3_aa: CAGGREQETQYF; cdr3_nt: TGTGCCGGGGGCAGGGAACAAGAGACCCAGTACTTC
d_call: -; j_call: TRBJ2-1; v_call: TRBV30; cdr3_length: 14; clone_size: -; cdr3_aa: CAWSRRQEYNEQFF; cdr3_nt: TGTGCCTGGAGTAGGAGACAGGAGTACAATGAGCAGTTCTTC
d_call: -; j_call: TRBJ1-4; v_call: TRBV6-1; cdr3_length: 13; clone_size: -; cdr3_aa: CASSDSTNEKLFF; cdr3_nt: TGTGCCAGCAGTGATAGCACCAATGAAAAACTGTTTTTT
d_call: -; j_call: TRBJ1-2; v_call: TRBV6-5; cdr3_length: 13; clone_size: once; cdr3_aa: CAIRRTSNYGYTF; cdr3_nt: TGTGCCATCCGACGGACATCTAACTATGGCTACACCTTC
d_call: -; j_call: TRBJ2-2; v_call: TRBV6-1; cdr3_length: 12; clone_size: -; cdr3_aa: CASSERTGELFF; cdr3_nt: TGTGCCAGCAGTGAGCGCACCGGGGAGCTGTTTTTT